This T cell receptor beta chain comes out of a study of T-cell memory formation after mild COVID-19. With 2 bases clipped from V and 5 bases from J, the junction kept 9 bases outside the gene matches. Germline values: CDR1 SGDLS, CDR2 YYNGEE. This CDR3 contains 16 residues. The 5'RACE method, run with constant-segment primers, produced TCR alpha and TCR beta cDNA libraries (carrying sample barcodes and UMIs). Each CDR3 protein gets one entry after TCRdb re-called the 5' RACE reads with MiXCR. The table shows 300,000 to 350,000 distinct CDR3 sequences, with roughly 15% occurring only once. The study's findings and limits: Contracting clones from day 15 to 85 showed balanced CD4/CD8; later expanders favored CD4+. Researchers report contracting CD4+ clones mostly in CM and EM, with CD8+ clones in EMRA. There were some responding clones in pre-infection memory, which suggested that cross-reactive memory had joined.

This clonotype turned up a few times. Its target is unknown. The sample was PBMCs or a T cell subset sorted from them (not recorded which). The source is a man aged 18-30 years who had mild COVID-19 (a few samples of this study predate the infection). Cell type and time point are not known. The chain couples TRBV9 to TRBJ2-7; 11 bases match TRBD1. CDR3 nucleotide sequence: TGTGCCAGCAGCGTCACTTATGGACAGGGGGCCCACGAGCAGTACTTC. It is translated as CASSVTYGQGAHEQYF.